The 28 T cell receptor beta chains below were found in one sample sequenced in a study of cytomegalovirus exposure and HLA in healthy donors. The PCR used 60 Vbeta and 13 Jbeta primers. Only in-frame clones appear in the TCRdb table, and some are missing; sequencing was by immunoSEQ multiplex PCR. The repertoire has about 160,000 clones, roughly 80% of them found once; the top ten carry roughly 7.5%. The sample taken for sequencing was PBMCs. These receptors all come from a woman in her thirties in good health and CMV-seropositive.

The genes are TRBV19 and TRBJ1-5, with no clear D. The CDR3 runs to 17 residues. CDR1 and CDR2 (germline): LNHDA, SQIVND (reference sequence). The ends were cut back, 2 bases at V and 0 bases at J, with 14 bases in the middle. CDR3 nucleotides: TGTGCCAGTAGTATAAGGTCGGAGAAAAATAGCAATCAGCCCCAGCATTTT. Its translation is CASSIRSEKNSNQPQHF.

V is TRBV18 and J is TRBJ2-3; a possible D gene is TRBD2 (7 bases). Trimming took off 3 bases at V and 3 bases at J, with 16 bases between the two ends. The V gene's germline CDR1 is KGHSH and CDR2 LQKENI. The CDR3 loop spans 16 amino acids. The CDR3 is CASSPLSGGPTDTQYF. Written as DNA, the CDR3 is TGTGCCAGCTCACCCCTTTCCGGGGGGCCAACAGATACGCAGTATTTT. The full variable domain, rest sourced from reference TRBV18 and TRBJ2-3, is NAGVMQNPRHLVRRRGQEARLRCSPMKGHSHVYWYRQLPEEGLKFMVYLQKENIIDESGMPKERFSAEFPKEGPSILRIQQVVRGDSAAYFCASSPLSGGPTDTQYFGPGTRLTVL.

This chain joins TRBV7-3 and TRBJ2-2, with TRBD1 matching over 7 bases. V lost 3 bases to trimming and J lost 0 bases; unmatched junction nucleotides: 13. Germline loops: CDR1 SGHTA, CDR2 FQGTGA. The CDR3 runs 19 residues. CDR3 amino acids: CASSFSRGYGPSNTGELFF. In nucleotides, the CDR3 is TGTGCCAGCAGCTTCAGCAGGGGGTATGGGCCTTCGAACACCGGGGAGCTGTTTTTT.

This clone occurred a few times. This chain links TRBV28 with TRBJ2-2, with D perhaps TRBD2 (6 bases). The CDR3 totals 15 residues. CDR1 MDHEN and CDR2 SYDVKM come from the germline V gene. V was pared by 5 bases and J by 2 bases, with 12 bases between. CDR3 in amino acids: CASSLQGGNTGELFF. CDR3 DNA: TGTGCCAGCAGTCTCCAGGGAGGAAACACCGGGGAGCTGTTTTTT.

This clone appeared a few times. This chain joins TRBV6-6 and TRBJ1-5; D may be TRBD1 (5 bases). V lost 5 bases and J 5 bases, leaving 19 bases between the germline ends. There are 16 residues in the CDR3. Germline lookup yields CDR1 MNHNY and CDR2 SVGAGI (reference sequence). CDR3 amino acids: CASSGTAGLGYQPQHF. The CDR3 DNA follows: TGTGCCAGCAGTGGAACTGCGGGGCTGGGGTATCAGCCCCAGCATTTT.

The genes are TRBV29-1 and TRBJ1-1; 8 bases are shared with TRBD1. Trimming cost V 7 bases and J 6 bases; bases outside gene matches: 16. This CDR3 has 15 residues. Looked up from germline, CDR1 is SQVTM and CDR2 is ANQGSEA. CDR3 DNA: TGCAGCGCCTCCCCAGCCGGGACAGGAACCTCTGAAGCTTTCTTT. Residues: CSASPAGTGTSEAFF.

This clone was picked up a small number of times. The chain employs TRBV6-6 and TRBJ1-2; D is ambiguous. From germline, CDR1 is MNHNY and CDR2 SVGAGI (reference sequence). V was clipped by 4 bases and J by 4 bases, with 10 bases between them. There are 13 residues in the CDR3. This CDR3 is CASSSTVGYGYTF. The CDR3 bases are TGTGCCAGCAGTTCCACGGTCGGCTATGGCTACACCTTC.

The rearrangement joins TRBV30 to TRBJ2-1, with 7 positions matching TRBD1. The germline CDR1 and CDR2 sequences are GTSNPN and SVGIG (reference sequence). The junction had 10 bases not matched to a gene; V was cut back by 0 bases and J by 11 bases. This CDR3 is 14 amino acids long. The CDR3 is CAWSVRSTGEKQFF. DNA of the CDR3: TGTGCCTGGAGTGTCCGATCAACAGGGGAGAAGCAGTTCTTC.

The chain carries TRBV7-9 and TRBJ2-1; TRBD2 matches 8 bases. Trimming removed 7 bases from V and 2 bases from J; junction bases left unmatched: 4. The CDR3 loop spans 14 amino acids. The germline gives CDR1 SEHNR, CDR2 FQNEAQ (reference sequence). DNA of the CDR3: TGTGCCAGCATTGAAGCGGGGGCCTACAATGAGCAGTTCTTC. Residues: CASIEAGAYNEQFF.

In DNA form, the CDR3 reads TGTGCCAGCAGCTTTGGTGTTGCGGAGAACACTGAAGCTTTCTTT. Its protein product is CASSFGVAENTEAFF. The rearrangement uses TRBV13 and TRBJ1-1, with no clear D. Trimming took 3 bases from V and 1 from J, leaving 12 bases between them. The CDR3 length is 15 residues. In germline, CDR1 is PRHDT, CDR2 FYEKMQ (reference sequence).

The chain is built from TRBV4-1 and TRBJ2-1; the D gene is possibly TRBD2 (6 bases). Germline V gene lookup returns CDR1 MGHRA and CDR2 YSYEKL. The CDR3 extends over 19 amino acids. Trimming stripped 0 bases from V and 1 base from J, with 19 bases between. This chain's CDR3 is CASSQEKRRGRGSYNEQFF. CDR3 nucleotides: TGCGCCAGCAGCCAAGAAAAGCGGAGGGGACGAGGTTCCTACAATGAGCAGTTCTTC.

The CDR3, as DNA: TGTGCCAGCAGCTCCCGGGGTAGCAATCAGCCCCAGCATTTT. It is translated as CASSSRGSNQPQHF. The V call is TRBV5-6, the J call TRBJ1-5; D unclear. V lost 3 bases, J lost 0 bases, and 7 bases lay in between. The CDR3 loop spans 14 amino acids. The germline V gene has CDR1 SGHDT and CDR2 YYEEEE.

This clone was seen only once. The chain has TRBV14 and TRBJ1-1; possible D gene TRBD1, 5 bases. The length of the CDR3 is 14 residues. The V gene's germline CDR1 is SGHDN and CDR2 FVKESK. Trimming removed 2 bases from V and 1 base from J, with 8 bases in between. The CDR3 spells CASSQLGANTEAFF. As DNA, the CDR3 is TGTGCCAGCAGCCAACTTGGGGCGAACACTGAAGCTTTCTTT.

A few counts support this clone. The rearrangement uses TRBV5-5 and TRBJ2-2; a possible D gene is TRBD2 (5 bases). The CDR3 consists of 12 residues. The ends were cut back, 1 base at V and 9 bases at J, with 7 bases in the middle. Germline CDR1 reads SGHKS; CDR2 reads YYEKEE (reference sequence). The DNA of the CDR3 is TGTGCCAGCAGCTTGAGCGGCCGGGAGCTGTTTTTT. Translated, it gives CASSLSGRELFF.

This clone came up a few times. The chain recombines TRBV15 with TRBJ2-7; TRBD1 matches at 8 bases. This CDR3 contains 17 residues. After removal of 0 bases from V and 2 bases from J, the junction contained 9 bases not matched to a gene. The germline V gene encodes CDR1 LNHNV and CDR2 YYDKDF (reference sequence). In DNA, the CDR3 is TGTGCCACCAGCAGAGAGGCCTTACAGGGGGATACCTACGAGCAGTACTTC. Translation gives CATSREALQGDTYEQYF.

V and J are TRBV7-8 and TRBJ1-2, with D hard to call. Trimming shortened V by 5 bases and J by 4 bases, and 20 bases separated the two germline ends. Germline-derived CDR1 and CDR2 are SGHVS and FQNEAQ. The CDR3 extends over 16 amino acids. CDR3 residues: CASSIPTGKDLYGYTF. CDR3 nucleotides: TGTGCCAGCAGCATCCCGACCGGGAAAGACCTCTATGGCTACACCTTC. The entire variable domain, with the rest obtained from reference TRBV7-8 and TRBJ1-2, is as follows: GAGVSQSPRYKVAKRGQDVALRCDPISGHVSLFWYQQALGQGPEFLTYFQNEAQLDKSGLPSDRFFAERPEGSVSTLKIQRTQQEDSAVYLCASSIPTGKDLYGYTFGSGTRLTVV.

The chain uses TRBV4-3 and TRBJ1-2; 10 bases agree with TRBD1. Losses at the gene ends were 1 base for V and 2 bases for J; bases not matched to a gene: 7. The CDR3 is 17 residues long. The V gene's germline CDR1 is LGHNA and CDR2 YSLEER. Written as DNA, the CDR3 is TGCGCCAGCAGCCAAGTAGGGTGGGACAGGGGAAACTATGGCTACACCTTC. As protein: CASSQVGWDRGNYGYTF.

The genes are TRBV5-5 and TRBJ2-5, with 8 bases fitting TRBD2. The CDR3 is 16 amino acids. The V and J ends lost 4 bases and 5 bases, in that order; junction bases with no gene match: 13. Germline V gene lookup returns CDR1 SGHKS and CDR2 YYEKEE (reference sequence). The CDR3, as DNA: TGTGCCAGCAGCGGCGGGAGGCGAGAACTTAGTGAGACCCAGTACTTC. It codes for CASSGGRRELSETQYF.

The chain is built from TRBV7-2 and TRBJ2-5, with D possibly TRBD2 on 5 matching bases. V lost 4 bases, J lost 4 bases, and 7 bases lay in between. Germline CDR1 and CDR2: SGHTA and FQGNSA. The CDR3 contains 12 residues. CDR3 residues: CASSSRGETQYF. The CDR3 coding sequence is TGTGCCAGCAGCTCCCGGGGAGAGACCCAGTACTTC.

The chain joins TRBV7-2 to TRBJ1-2; possibly TRBD1 for D (6 bases). V was cut by 4 bases and J by 4 bases, with 13 bases left in between. The CDR3 consists of 14 residues. Germline V gene sequence: CDR1 SGHTA, CDR2 FQGNSA. CDR3 DNA sequence: TGTGCCAGCAGCTCCCGGGGGGCTATCTATGGCTACACCTTC. Its protein product is CASSSRGAIYGYTF.

This clone was counted a few times. This chain connects TRBV27 to TRBJ2-7; TRBD2 aligns across 7 bases. CDR1 and CDR2 (germline): MNHEY, SMNVEV (reference sequence). There are 15 residues in the CDR3. V shed 1 base, J shed 4 bases, and the junction held 7 bases outside the gene matches. CDR3 residues: CASSLWGGAAYEQYF. The CDR3, as DNA: TGTGCCAGCAGTTTATGGGGGGGTGCTGCTTACGAGCAGTACTTC.

J is TRBJ1-1 and V is TRBV6-6; 9 nucleotides line up with TRBD1. Looked up from germline, CDR1 is MNHNY and CDR2 is SVGAGI (reference sequence). The J segment lost 1 base and the V segment lost 5 bases, leaving 5 bases of the junction unmatched. This CDR3 contains 15 residues. The DNA of the CDR3 is TGTGCCAGCAGTCTCAGGGGACAGGGGAACACTGAAGCTTTCTTT. Residues: CASSLRGQGNTEAFF.

The rearrangement links TRBV10-3 to TRBJ1-1; D may be TRBD1 (5 bases). This CDR3 has 14 amino acids. Germline V gene sequence: CDR1 ENHRY, CDR2 SYGVKD. V lost 2 bases and J 5 bases, leaving 12 bases between the germline ends. The CDR3 loop reads CAISEQREGTEAFF. DNA for the CDR3: TGTGCCATCAGTGAGCAAAGGGAGGGGACTGAAGCTTTCTTT.

The chain combines TRBV19 with TRBJ1-2, with D maybe TRBD1 (5 bases). The CDR3 has 15 residues. Germline V CDR1 and CDR2: LNHDA, SQIVND (reference sequence). V was pared by 5 bases and J by 3 bases, with 16 bases between. The CDR3 region is CASSFAIGTYYGYTF. CDR3 bases: TGTGCCAGTAGTTTTGCAATCGGGACTTACTATGGCTACACCTTC.

V and J are TRBV7-2 and TRBJ1-1; D perhaps matches TRBD1 (6 bases). The CDR3 loop spans 16 amino acids. From germline, CDR1 is SGHTA and CDR2 FQGNSA. Trimming took 6 bases from V and 0 from J, leaving 17 bases between them. The CDR3 here is CASSSRGGGLNTEAFF. DNA of the CDR3: TGTGCCAGCAGTTCCCGTGGGGGGGGCCTGAACACTGAAGCTTTCTTT.

The genes are TRBV4-2 and TRBJ2-6; TRBD1 matches 7 bases. The CDR3 loop spans 18 amino acids. The ends lost 0 bases at V and 0 bases at J; junction bases unmatched: 5. From germline, CDR1 is LGHNA and CDR2 YNFKEQ. CDR3 coding DNA: TGTGCCAGCAGCCAAGATCTGGCAGGGGGCTCTGGGGCCAACGTCCTGACTTTC. Translating gives CASSQDLAGGSGANVLTF.

The J gene is TRBJ1-1, the V gene TRBV28; tentative D call: TRBD1 (5 bases). This CDR3 is 14 amino acids long. Germline V CDR1 and CDR2: MDHEN, SYDVKM. V was pared by 1 base and J by 5 bases, with 11 bases between. The CDR3 coding sequence is TGTGCCAGCAGTTTATTGCAGGGTGTTACTGAAGCTTTCTTT. Protein sequence: CASSLLQGVTEAFF.

This clone was counted between two and nine times. This chain links TRBV11-2 with TRBJ2-7; a possible D gene is TRBD2 (5 bases). The germline gives CDR1 SGHAT, CDR2 FQNNGV. The CDR3 spans 18 residues. V shed 0 bases and J shed 1 base, with 19 bases lying between them. This chain's CDR3 is CASSLEATEPGYSYEQYF. The DNA for the CDR3 is TGTGCCAGCAGCTTAGAGGCCACTGAGCCGGGGTATTCCTACGAGCAGTACTTC.